Detailed here is one T cell receptor (beta chain). Its antigen remains unidentified. This PCR relied on a set of 60 Vbeta primers and 13 Jbeta primers. In the source study's methods: An analysis performed later counted about 80 million unique TCR beta chains (approximately 11 million of them shared). This table comes from immunoSEQ multiplex PCR, and its TCRdb copy is limited to in-frame clones, with some not included. The D gene and trimming were derived from the DNA, and the V and J assignments and clone size from that table. The table includes about 120,000 clones, roughly 80% detected once. The sample belongs to a study of cytomegalovirus exposure and HLA in healthy donors. The study, taken as a whole, reports: In an earlier analysis, productive rearrangement rates for most beta V segments clustered near 87% or 30%.

Germline V lookup: CDR1 LNHDA, CDR2 SQIVND (reference sequence). This CDR3 comprises 13 residues. V was trimmed by 3 bases and J by 12 bases, leaving 18 bases between them. The chain combines TRBV19 with TRBJ2-7; maybe TRBD2 (5 bases). The clonotype originates from a woman aged 30 to 39 in good health and CMV-seropositive. The sample taken for sequencing was PBMCs. This chain's CDR3 is CASSIGLQTPLYF. CDR3 nucleotides: TGTGCCAGTAGTATTGGACTCCAAACGCCGCTGTACTTC.